This TCR beta chain came from a study of T-cell reconstitution after alpha-beta-depleted transplantation in children. Unique molecular identifiers were built into the TCRbeta library. One entry per CDR3 protein, called by TCRdb with MiXCR from the PCR reads. The table lists a few hundred thousand distinct CDR3 sequences, 9.5% to 13% of them singletons, with roughly 5.5% in the top ten. CDR1 and CDR2 (germline): SGHRS, YFSETQ. This CDR3 is built from 16 residues. The V gene lost 0 bases and the J gene lost 0 bases, with 10 bases spanning the gap. The sample was PBMCs from the stem cell graft donor, taken from the stem cell graft. The chain employs TRBV5-1 and TRBJ1-5; D ambiguous. The TCR sequence derives from a human donor who donated a stem cell graft to a child with acute myeloid leukemia. The CDR3 loop reads CASSLDGRNSNQPQHF. CDR3 DNA sequence: TGCGCCAGCAGCTTGGATGGCAGAAATAGCAATCAGCCCCAGCATTTT. Full variable domain (missing parts from reference TRBV5-1 and TRBJ1-5): KAGVTQTPRYLIKTRGQQVTLSCSPISGHRSVSWYQQTPGQGLQFLFEYFSETQRNKGNFPGRFSGRQFSNSRSEMNVSTLELGDSALYLCASSLDGRNSNQPQHFGDGTRLSIL.